The 14 T cell receptor beta chains given below trace back to one sample, sequenced in a study of radiotherapy plus CTLA-4 blockade in lung cancer. Measured with immunoSEQ multiplex PCR; TCRdb has only the in-frame clones, and not every one. The top ten hold about 7.2% of the sample, which has tens of thousands of clones, nearly 90% seen once. This sample comprised peripheral blood, obtained from a patient treated with radiotherapy plus ipilimumab. The origin of the receptors is a human donor with non-small cell lung cancer whose response to radiotherapy plus ipilimumab could not be evaluated.

The chain is built from TRBV7-2 and TRBJ2-2; possible D gene TRBD2, 6 bases. Germline-derived CDR1 and CDR2 are SGHTA and FQGNSA. This CDR3 has 13 residues. V was shortened by 6 bases and J by 6 bases, with 11 bases between the two germline ends. CDR3 in DNA: TGTGCCAGCAGGCCGGGGGTGGCCGGGGAGCTGTTTTTT. Its translation: CASRPGVAGELFF.

The genes are TRBV2 and TRBJ2-5; weak D call: TRBD1 (6 bases). The CDR3 contains 13 residues. CDR1 and CDR2 from the germline V gene are SNHLY and FYNNEI. Trimming cost V 1 base and J 11 bases, with 14 bases left between them. Here the CDR3 reads CASSEGLGAPQYF. The CDR3 DNA is TGTGCCAGCAGTGAAGGTCTGGGGGCCCCTCAGTACTTC.

The gene calls are TRBV5-4 and TRBJ1-5, with TRBD1 as a possible D gene (6 bases). Trimming removed 4 bases from V and 0 bases from J, with 8 bases in between. The CDR3 totals 14 residues. Germline lookup yields CDR1 SGHNT and CDR2 YYREEE (reference sequence). The CDR3 DNA reads TGTGCCAGCAGCCTACAGGGTAGCAATCAGCCCCAGCATTTT. Protein sequence: CASSLQGSNQPQHF.

The gene calls are TRBV2 and TRBJ2-5; TRBD1 is a possible D gene (7 bases). The DNA end is a closer match to TRBJ2-7, so the J assignment may be wrong. CDR1 is SNHLY and CDR2 is FYNNEI in the germline V gene. The CDR3 runs 14 residues. The CDR3, as DNA: TGTGCCAGCAGACATCGACAGGGACTCTACGAGCAGTACTTC. Its protein is CASRHRQGLYEQYF.

This chain joins TRBV5-6 and TRBJ1-1; 7 bases align to TRBD1. Germline V gene data show CDR1 as SGHDT and CDR2 as YYEEEE. Unmatched junction bases numbered 16, after V lost 4 bases and J lost 1 base. This CDR3 has 18 amino acids. The CDR3 DNA is TGTGCCAGCAGCCGTTTCGAAAGGACAGGCCAAAAGAACACTGAAGCTTTCTTT. Translation: CASSRFERTGQKNTEAFF. The entire variable domain, with the rest obtained from reference TRBV5-6 and TRBJ1-1, is as follows: DAGVTQSPTHLIKTRGQQVTLRCSPKSGHDTVSWYQQALGQGPQFIFQYYEEEERQRGNFPDRFSGHQFPNYSSELNVNALLLGDSALYLCASSRFERTGQKNTEAFFGQGTRLTVV.

CDR3 sequence reads: CASSSAPRTSGKRGEQFF. The CDR3 DNA reads as TGTGCCAGCAGTTCCGCCCCTCGGACTAGCGGGAAGAGGGGGGAGCAGTTCTTC. The J gene is TRBJ2-1, the V gene TRBV27; 12 bases fit TRBD2. The CDR3 totals 18 residues. V lost 4 bases, J lost 10 bases, and 17 bases stayed unmatched. Per germline, CDR1 MNHEY and CDR2 SMNVEV (reference sequence).

CDR3 bases: TGTGCCAGCAGCTTAGTGGGGGGGGGTAGCACAGATACGCAGTATTTT. Amino acids: CASSLVGGGSTDTQYF. The chain has TRBV7-8 and TRBJ2-3; 7 bases fit TRBD2. This CDR3 has 16 amino acids. J was trimmed by 0 bases and V by 1 base; bases with no gene match: 4. From germline, CDR1 is SGHVS and CDR2 FQNEAQ.

In DNA, the CDR3 is TGCGCCAGCAGCCCGTTGCGGCGCGGTGAGAATGAGCAGTTCTTC. The encoded protein is CASSPLRRGENEQFF. The chain links TRBV5-1 to TRBJ2-1; no definite D call. The ends were cut back, 4 bases at V and 7 bases at J, with 18 bases in the middle. This CDR3 has 15 amino acids. Germline V lookup: CDR1 SGHRS, CDR2 YFSETQ.

V is TRBV7-2 and J is TRBJ1-1, with 12 bases matching TRBD1. This CDR3 region has 13 residues. V lost 8 bases and J lost 8; bases outside the gene matches: 6. CDR1 is SGHTA, CDR2 FQGNSA, per germline. CDR3 sequence reads: CASAPGTGGEAFF. In nucleotides, the CDR3 is TGTGCCAGCGCACCCGGGACAGGGGGCGAAGCTTTCTTT.

CDR3 sequence: CASSLDGQSYEQYF. The CDR3 DNA reads TGTGCCAGCAGCTTAGACGGACAGAGCTACGAGCAGTACTTC. This rearrangement joins TRBV7-8 to TRBJ2-7, with a weak D call TRBD1 (6 bases). Germline assignment: CDR1 SGHVS and CDR2 FQNEAQ. The CDR3 contains 14 residues. The V and J ends lost 1 base and 3 bases respectively, with 10 bases between them.

The rearrangement joins TRBV29-1 to TRBJ1-2, with unresolved D. Trimming removed 3 bases at V and 7 bases at J, with 15 bases between. The CDR3 length is 13 residues. CDR1 is SQVTM and CDR2 is ANQGSEA in the germline V gene. The CDR3 loop reads CSVDVALPGGYTF. The CDR3 DNA is TGCAGCGTTGATGTAGCCCTACCGGGTGGCTACACCTTC.

This chain links TRBV4-1 with TRBJ1-1; no clear D gene. V was pared by 1 base and J by 2 bases, with 5 bases between. The CDR3 contains 13 residues. Looked up from germline, CDR1 is MGHRA and CDR2 is YSYEKL. DNA for the CDR3: TGCGCCAGCAGCCAAGGAGGTAACACTGAAGCTTTCTTT. It translates to CASSQGGNTEAFF.

The CDR3 DNA is TGTGCCAGCACATGGCGGGACTACGAGCAGTACTTC. As protein: CASTWRDYEQYF. V and J are TRBV2 and TRBJ2-7; D perhaps matches TRBD2 (6 bases). The CDR3 has 12 residues. Looked up from germline, CDR1 is SNHLY and CDR2 is FYNNEI. V dropped 7 bases and J dropped 3 bases, with 10 bases sitting between them.

The rearrangement joins TRBV5-1 to TRBJ1-2; perhaps TRBD1 as D (5 bases). V lost 2 bases, J lost 3 bases, and 11 bases lay in between. Germline V gene data show CDR1 as SGHRS and CDR2 as YFSETQ. The CDR3 is made up of 14 amino acids. CDR3 sequence: CASSFLGGDYGYTF. In nucleotides, the CDR3 is TGCGCCAGCAGCTTTCTCGGGGGGGACTATGGCTACACCTTC.